This TCR beta chain derives from a study of blood T cell repertoires in COVID-19 (dated by TCRdb to 2019 to 2021). Study-wide context: Collaborator samples came from the United States, Italy and Spain and covered acute and convalescent phases of COVID-19. The prospective study material was composed of cDNA or gDNA derived from T cells, B-cell-depleted T cells, or PBMCs. The dataset comprised deeply sampled blood TCRbeta repertoires from subjects exposed to, actively infected with, or recovered from COVID-19. The repertoires were released in a freely available public database intended as a resource for research on the immune response to SARS-CoV-2. The samples were drawn from two sources: the first 160 participants of the ongoing ImmuneRACE study, and some 1,300 subjects contributed by 6 global collaborators. Sample metadata almost always included a de-identified subject ID, COVID-19 status, age in years and sex. Where available, HLA class I and class II types were taken from metadata supplied by the sample provider and were not determined by assay-based typing. General findings and caveats noted by the study authors: Clinical and demographic metadata were provided uncurated, with the amount varying by source and participant.

The CDR3, from cysteine to phenylalanine, totals 11 residues. Just the 33-base CDR3 DNA is kept, in frame starting at base 1. V is cut by 5 bases and J by 4 bases, and the space between the germline ends is 3 bases. The germline V gene (reference sequence) specifies SEHNR as CDR1 and FQNEAQ as CDR2. With respect to this clone: Its binding antigen is unknown. Possible read error: a much larger clone is one base away. This sample includes further DNA sequences coding for the same CDR3.

In Seattle, one collaborating source enrolled patients while the infection was active and tracked those patients longitudinally over the course of disease. Each collaborating institution followed its own protocols to collect whole blood in K2EDTA tubes. For TCRbeta analysis, collaborators shipped samples as frozen whole blood, isolated PBMCs, or DNA extracted from either of those sample types. TCRbeta CDR3 regions were amplified from genomic DNA using the immunoSEQ Assay, a bias-controlled multiplex PCR. On the study's bioinformatics: Nucleated cell counts per sample were estimated from amplification of reference gene primers within the assay. Sequence reads were collapsed and filtered to measure the absolute abundance of every unique TCRbeta CDR3 rearrangement. Productive Simpson clonality was computed per sample as the square root of Simpson's diversity index over productive rearrangements. The table was pulled from immuneACCESS by TCRdb, which kept in-frame rearrangements only. Such tables lose some clones; where checked, under half of the loss comes from unresolved V genes, and the rest has no known cause. The V and J calls and clone size were taken over from that table, and D and trimming were inferred from the DNA. This sample gives 430,000 or so clones in total; over 85% of them show up just once. Together, the top ten hold 0.75% to 0.85% of the sample.

The V and J genes are TRBV7-9 and TRBJ2-1; there is no confident call for the D gene. The sequence derives from a man aged 18 to 30 with COVID-19, enrolled during active disease. Input material: peripheral blood. CDR3 sequence: CASSPYNEQFF. The nucleotides read TGTGCCAGCAGCCCATACAATGAGCAGTTCTTC.